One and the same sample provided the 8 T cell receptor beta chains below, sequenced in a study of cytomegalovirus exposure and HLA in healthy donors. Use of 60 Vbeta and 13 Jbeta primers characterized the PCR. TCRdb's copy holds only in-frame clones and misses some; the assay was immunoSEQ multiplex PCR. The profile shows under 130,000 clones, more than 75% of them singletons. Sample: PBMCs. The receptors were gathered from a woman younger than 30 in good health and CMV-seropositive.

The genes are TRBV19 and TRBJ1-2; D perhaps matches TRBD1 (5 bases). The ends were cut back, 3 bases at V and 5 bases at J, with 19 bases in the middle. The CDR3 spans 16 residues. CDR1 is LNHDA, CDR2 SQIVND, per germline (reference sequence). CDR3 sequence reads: CASSMSGAGKEYGYTF. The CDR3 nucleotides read TGTGCCAGTAGTATGAGTGGGGCAGGGAAAGAGTATGGCTACACCTTC.

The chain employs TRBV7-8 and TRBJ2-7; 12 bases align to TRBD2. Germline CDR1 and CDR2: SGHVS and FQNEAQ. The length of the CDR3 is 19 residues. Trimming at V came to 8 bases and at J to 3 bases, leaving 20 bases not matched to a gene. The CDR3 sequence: CASFPPATSGRGGGYEQYF. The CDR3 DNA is TGTGCCAGCTTCCCCCCCGCGACTAGCGGGAGAGGGGGTGGCTACGAGCAGTACTTC.

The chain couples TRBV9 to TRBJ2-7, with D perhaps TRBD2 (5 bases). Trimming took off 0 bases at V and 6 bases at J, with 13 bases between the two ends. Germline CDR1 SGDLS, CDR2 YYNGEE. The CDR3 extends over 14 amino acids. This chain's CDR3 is CASSVAGLGSEQYF. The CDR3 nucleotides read TGTGCCAGCAGCGTAGCTGGTCTAGGGAGCGAGCAGTACTTC.

In DNA form, the CDR3 reads TGCAGCGTTGAACAGGGAATAGGCTATGGCTACACCTTC. Residues: CSVEQGIGYGYTF. The chain is built from TRBV29-1 and TRBJ1-2, with D maybe TRBD1 (5 bases). The CDR3 is 13 residues long. Trimming pared 2 bases from V and 4 bases from J, leaving 11 bases between. The germline V gene has CDR1 SQVTM and CDR2 ANQGSEA.

CDR3 in amino acids: CASSRRDDEQYF. In nucleotides, the CDR3 is TGTGCCAGCAGCCGGAGGGACGACGAGCAGTACTTC. The chain links TRBV7-2 to TRBJ2-7; D perhaps matches TRBD2 (6 bases). Germline assignment: CDR1 SGHTA and CDR2 FQGNSA. This CDR3 has 12 amino acids. V gave up 5 bases and J gave up 5 bases, with 10 bases separating them.

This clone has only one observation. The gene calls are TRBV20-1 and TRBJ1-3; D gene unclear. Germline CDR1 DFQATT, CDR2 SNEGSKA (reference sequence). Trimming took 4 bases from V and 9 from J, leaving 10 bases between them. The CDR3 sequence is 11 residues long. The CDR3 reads CSAKARGTIYF. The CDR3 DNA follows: TGCAGTGCTAAGGCCCGGGGCACCATATATTTT.

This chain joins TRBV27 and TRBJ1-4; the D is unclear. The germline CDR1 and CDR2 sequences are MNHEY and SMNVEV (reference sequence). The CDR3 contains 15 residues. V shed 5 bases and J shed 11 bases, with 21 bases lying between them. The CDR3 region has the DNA TGTGCCAGCAGTCCTAAAGCGGGTATGCTAGGGAAACTGTTTTTT. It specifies CASSPKAGMLGKLFF.

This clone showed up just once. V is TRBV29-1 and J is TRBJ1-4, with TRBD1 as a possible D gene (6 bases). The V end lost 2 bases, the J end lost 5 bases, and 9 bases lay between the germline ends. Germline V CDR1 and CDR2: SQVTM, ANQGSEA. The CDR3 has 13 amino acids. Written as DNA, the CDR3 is TGCAGCGTTGAAAGGGGGACCAATGAAAAACTGTTTTTT. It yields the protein CSVERGTNEKLFF.